This T cell receptor beta chain was observed in a study of blood T cells in healthy people across ages. Broader study findings: A greater number of naive CD4+ cells and higher diversity distinguished long-lived donors from aged donors.

This clonotype was picked up a small number of times. The antigen remains undetermined. V was pared by 8 bases and J by 7 bases, with 8 bases of the junction left unmatched. This CDR3 has 12 residues. The germline V gene has CDR1 ENHRY and CDR2 SYGVKD. Next came a second PCR, run for roughly 6 to 11 cycles, which used a sample-barcoded 5' primer along with a J-beta primer mix. Carrying 12 random nucleotides, a template-switch adaptor labeled each individual cDNA molecule. In TCRdb, the 5' RACE reads were re-called with MiXCR into one record per CDR3 protein. The data hold some 800,000 distinct CDR3 sequences, with around 42% observed a single time.

This chain connects TRBV10-3 to TRBJ2-7, with 7 bases matching TRBD1. The clonotype was recovered from a man in his sixties in good health. Sequenced material: blood. The CDR3 bases are TGTGCCATCCGAAGACAGGGCTCGGAGCAGTACTTC. It is translated as CAIRRQGSEQYF.